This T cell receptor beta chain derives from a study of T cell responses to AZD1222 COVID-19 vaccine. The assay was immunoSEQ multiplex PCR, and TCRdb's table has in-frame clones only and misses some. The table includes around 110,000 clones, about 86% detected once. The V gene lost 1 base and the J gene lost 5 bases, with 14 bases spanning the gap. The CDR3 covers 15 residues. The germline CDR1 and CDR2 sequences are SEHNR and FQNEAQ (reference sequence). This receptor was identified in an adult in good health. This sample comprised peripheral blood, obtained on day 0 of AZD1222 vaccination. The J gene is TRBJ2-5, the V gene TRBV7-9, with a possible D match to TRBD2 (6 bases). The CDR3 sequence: CASSLVQGGGETQYF. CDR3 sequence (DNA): TGTGCCAGCAGCTTAGTGCAGGGTGGAGGGGAGACCCAGTACTTC.